These 23 T cell receptor beta chains originate from one sample sequenced in a study of cytotoxic CD8 clonotypes in ibrutinib-treated CLL. Method: immunoSEQ multiplex PCR; TCRdb's copy keeps in-frame clones and lacks some. The data show some 200,000 clones, 65% to 80% seen once. This specimen was PBMCs, taken after 12 months of ibrutinib treatment. These receptors were taken from a human donor with chronic lymphocytic leukemia.

The rearrangement uses TRBV7-8 and TRBJ2-5, with D possibly matching TRBD2 (6 bases). Germline assignment: CDR1 SGHVS and CDR2 FQNEAQ. V lost 7 bases to trimming and J lost 5 bases, with 17 bases between them. This CDR3 is 14 amino acids long. The CDR3 bases are TGTGCCAGCACCGGGCGGGGTCGTCAGGAGACCCAGTACTTC. As protein: CASTGRGRQETQYF.

The V and J genes are TRBV7-9 and TRBJ1-6, with TRBD1 as a possible D gene (6 bases). Germline lookup yields CDR1 SEHNR and CDR2 FQNEAQ (reference sequence). This CDR3 region has 16 residues. V was pared by 5 bases and J by 9 bases, with 20 bases between. The CDR3 spells CASSLRGGLFSSPLHF. The CDR3 DNA reads as TGTGCCAGCAGCCTCAGGGGTGGCCTCTTTAGTTCACCCCTCCACTTT.

This clone was seen a few times. V is TRBV11-2 and J is TRBJ2-6; the D gene is possibly TRBD1 (7 bases). The CDR3 covers 19 residues. Germline V gene sequence: CDR1 SGHAT, CDR2 FQNNGV. V was trimmed by 1 base and J by 0 bases, leaving 16 bases between them. The CDR3 spells CASSLGPGRGASGANVLTF. For the CDR3, the DNA is TGTGCCAGCAGCTTAGGACCGGGCAGGGGGGCCTCTGGGGCCAACGTCCTGACTTTC. Drawing the rest from reference TRBV11-2 and TRBJ2-6, the complete variable domain is EAGVAQSPRYKIIEKRQSVAFWCNPISGHATLYWYQQILGQGPKLLIQFQNNGVVDDSQLPKDRFSAERLKGVDSTLKIQPAKLEDSAVYLCASSLGPGRGASGANVLTFGAGSRLTVL.

Notes on this clone: Different DNA sequences within this sample yield the same CDR3. The CDR3 DNA reads TGTGCCAGCAGCTTAAGCGGGGGAGGCAATCAGCCCCAGCATTTT. Amino acid sequence: CASSLSGGGNQPQHF. The genes are TRBV7-3 and TRBJ1-5; possibly TRBD1 for D (5 bases). V lost 1 base and J 2 bases, leaving 9 bases between the germline ends. CDR1 and CDR2 from the germline V gene are SGHTA and FQGTGA. The CDR3 length is 15 residues. Variable domain in full (rest from reference TRBV7-3 and TRBJ1-5): GAGVSQTPSNKVTEKGKYVELRCDPISGHTALYWYRQSLGQGPEFLIYFQGTGAADDSGLPNDRFFAVRPEGSVSTLKIQRTERGDSAVYLCASSLSGGGNQPQHFGDGTRLSIL.

This clone has only a few counts. The chain carries TRBV5-1 and TRBJ1-2; D unclear. The CDR3 is 13 residues long. Per germline, CDR1 SGHRS and CDR2 YFSETQ. V was cut by 2 bases and J by 2 bases, with 7 bases left in between. In nucleotides, the CDR3 is TGCGCCAGCAGCTTATCCACGAACTATGGCTACACCTTC. Its protein is CASSLSTNYGYTF.

CDR3 amino acids: CASSPGQFEQYF. The CDR3 DNA sequence: TGTGCCAGTAGTCCCGGACAGTTCGAGCAGTACTTC. V and J are TRBV19 and TRBJ2-7; perhaps TRBD1 as D (6 bases). CDR3 size: 12 residues. V was shortened by 5 bases and J by 6 bases, with 11 bases between the two germline ends. The germline CDR1 and CDR2 sequences are LNHDA and SQIVND (reference sequence).

The V gene is TRBV5-1, the J gene TRBJ2-1; no definite D call. The CDR3 totals 12 residues. The ends were cut back, 2 bases at V and 9 bases at J, with 9 bases in the middle. Germline V gene sequence: CDR1 SGHRS, CDR2 YFSETQ. The CDR3 DNA sequence: TGCGCCAGCAGCTTTTCCGGCGGTGAGCAGTTCTTC. It yields the protein CASSFSGGEQFF.

The rearrangement uses TRBV11-2 and TRBJ1-3; tentatively, D is TRBD1 (5 bases). Germline loops: CDR1 SGHAT, CDR2 FQNNGV. The CDR3 is 15 residues long. The ends were cut back, 4 bases at V and 0 bases at J, with 10 bases in the middle. The CDR3 nucleotides are TGTGCCAGCAGCTCTACAGGTTCCTCTGGAAACACCATATATTTT. The encoded protein is CASSSTGSSGNTIYF.

V is TRBV19 and J is TRBJ1-5; 7 bases align to TRBD1. Germline CDR1 LNHDA, CDR2 SQIVND (reference sequence). This CDR3 is built from 17 residues. J lost 1 base, V lost 2 bases, and 8 bases had no gene match. DNA of the CDR3: TGTGCCAGTAGTATAAGCGGAAGGGGGCTCAGCAATCAGCCCCAGCATTTT. Protein: CASSISGRGLSNQPQHF.

The rearrangement uses TRBV5-1 and TRBJ2-3; 11 bases line up with TRBD1. Trimming took 4 bases from V and 2 from J; bases not matched to a gene: 9. This CDR3 comprises 17 residues. Germline V gene data show CDR1 as SGHRS and CDR2 as YFSETQ. CDR3 bases: TGCGCCAGCAGCCGCGGACAGGGGGCTGCTCTCACAGATACGCAGTATTTT. Its protein is CASSRGQGAALTDTQYF.

This clone was observed a few times. This chain links TRBV11-3 with TRBJ2-2; TRBD2 aligns across 9 bases. The CDR3 loop spans 14 amino acids. In germline, CDR1 is SGHNT, CDR2 YENEEA. The V segment lost 7 bases and the J segment 5 bases; nucleotides outside the gene matches: 5. The CDR3 spells CASKGSGRTGELFF. The CDR3 DNA sequence: TGTGCCAGCAAGGGTAGCGGGAGAACCGGGGAGCTGTTTTTT. Full variable domain (remainder filled in from reference TRBV11-3 and TRBJ2-2): EAGVVQSPRYKIIEKKQPVAFWCNPISGHNTLYWYLQNLGQGPELLIRYENEEAVDDSQLPKDRFSAERLKGVDSTLKIQPAELGDSAVYLCASKGSGRTGELFFGEGSRLTVL.

This sequence joins TRBV5-1 and TRBJ1-2; 8 bases map to TRBD1. V shed 4 bases and J 8 bases; nucleotides not matched to a gene: 16. The CDR3 extends over 16 amino acids. CDR1 and CDR2 (germline): SGHRS, YFSETQ. The CDR3 region has the DNA TGCGCCAGCAGCCCAGGGACAGGTGGGGAGACGAGGGGCTACACCTTC. Translating it yields CASSPGTGGETRGYTF.

The chain recombines TRBV9 with TRBJ2-2; D gene unclear. CDR3 length: 16 residues. V lost 0 bases to trimming and J lost 6 bases, with 15 bases between them. Germline loops: CDR1 SGDLS, CDR2 YYNGEE. CDR3 DNA: TGTGCCAGCAGCGTAGAATGGCACTCCCTCTCCGGGGAGCTGTTTTTT. Translating it yields CASSVEWHSLSGELFF.

This rearrangement joins TRBV30 to TRBJ2-3, with D maybe TRBD2 (6 bases). V lost 5 bases and J 13 bases, leaving 22 bases between the germline ends. Looked up from germline, CDR1 is GTSNPN and CDR2 is SVGIG (reference sequence). The CDR3 is 13 amino acids. Here the CDR3 DNA reads TGTGCCTGGCTTAGCTCCGCCCTTGCGGGGAAGTATTTT. It yields the protein CAWLSSALAGKYF.

This clone came up once. The V call is TRBV7-9, the J call TRBJ2-5; 8 bases map to TRBD2. The germline CDR1 and CDR2 sequences are SEHNR and FQNEAQ (reference sequence). CDR3 length equals 15 residues. Trimming removed 0 bases from V and 5 bases from J; junction bases left unmatched: 5. This chain's CDR3 is CASSLAGGGPETQYF. CDR3 sequence (DNA): TGTGCCAGCAGCTTAGCAGGCGGGGGGCCGGAGACCCAGTACTTC. The full variable domain, its missing parts supplied by reference TRBV7-9 and TRBJ2-5, is DTGVSQNPRHKITKRGQNVTFRCDPISEHNRLYWYRQTLGQGPEFLTYFQNEAQLEKSRLLSDRFSAERPKGSFSTLEIQRTEQGDSAMYLCASSLAGGGPETQYFGPGTRLLVL.

The rearrangement uses TRBV20-1 and TRBJ1-2; TRBD1 matches at 8 bases. This CDR3 spans 11 amino acids. J gave up 4 bases and V 5 bases, and 0 bases lay outside the gene matches. Germline CDR1 DFQATT, CDR2 SNEGSKA (reference sequence). The CDR3 protein is CSAGQGYGYTF. The CDR3 DNA reads TGCAGTGCTGGACAGGGCTATGGCTACACCTTC.

This clone was found many times. In nucleotides, the CDR3 is TGCGCCAGCAGGCCTAGCTCCGACGGGATCTATGGCTACACCTTC. Translation: CASRPSSDGIYGYTF. This chain joins TRBV5-1 and TRBJ1-2; D gene uncertain. CDR3 length: 15 amino acids. Germline V gene data show CDR1 as SGHRS and CDR2 as YFSETQ. V shed 5 bases and J shed 4 bases, with 18 bases lying between them.

This clone was picked up a small number of times. The genes are TRBV30 and TRBJ2-3, with D possibly being TRBD2 (6 bases). The germline V gene has CDR1 GTSNPN and CDR2 SVGIG (reference sequence). The V gene lost 3 bases and the J gene lost 0 bases, with 19 bases spanning the gap. The length of the CDR3 is 17 residues. The CDR3 nucleotides are TGTGCCTGGAGCCACTTTAGCGGAGGGACTAGCACAGATACGCAGTATTTT. This encodes CAWSHFSGGTSTDTQYF.

The CDR3 DNA follows: TGTGCCAGCACCGACCTAAAGGGACAGCTAGCAGGTGAAAAACTGTTTTTT. Its translation: CASTDLKGQLAGEKLFF. The chain links TRBV2 to TRBJ1-4; the match to TRBD1 covers 7 bases. The CDR3 runs 17 residues. Germline-derived CDR1 and CDR2 are SNHLY and FYNNEI. J gave up 7 bases and V 7 bases, and 18 bases lay outside the gene matches. Filled out from reference TRBV2 and TRBJ1-4, the complete variable domain reads EPEVTQTPSHQVTQMGQEVILRCVPISNHLYFYWYRQILGQKVEFLVSFYNNEISEKSEIFDDQFSVERPDGSNFTLKIRSTKLEDSAMYFCASTDLKGQLAGEKLFFGSGTQLSVL.

The rearrangement joins TRBV7-9 to TRBJ1-2; 8 bases map to TRBD1. The CDR3 spans 14 residues. V lost 5 bases to trimming and J lost 7 bases; unmatched junction nucleotides: 9. Germline assignment: CDR1 SEHNR and CDR2 FQNEAQ (reference sequence). The CDR3 DNA sequence: TGTGCCAGCAGCCCTAGACAGGGGCGGAGTGGCTACACCTTC. As protein: CASSPRQGRSGYTF.

On this clone itself: Given a much more abundant clone one base away, this may be a read error. This sample also contains other DNA sequences that code for the same CDR3. The chain couples TRBV28 to TRBJ1-2; D not certain. From germline, CDR1 is MDHEN and CDR2 SYDVKM. The length of the CDR3 is 11 residues. Trimming removed 5 bases from V and 1 base from J, with 2 bases in between. CDR3 in amino acids: CASSINYGYTF. CDR3 coding DNA: TGTGCCAGCAGTATTAACTATGGCTACACCTTC.

The chain joins TRBV9 to TRBJ1-2; TRBD1 matches at 8 bases. The CDR3 contains 13 residues. The V gene's germline CDR1 is SGDLS and CDR2 YYNGEE. V was pared by 0 bases and J by 8 bases, with 3 bases of the junction left unmatched. The CDR3, as DNA: TGTGCCAGCAGCGTAGGACAGGGGCCAGGCTACACCTTC. Its protein is CASSVGQGPGYTF.

The CDR3, as DNA: TGTGCCTGGAGGCTCCCAGGGGTTTGGGCTGAAGCTTTCTTT. Translating it yields CAWRLPGVWAEAFF. This chain uses TRBV30 with TRBJ1-1, with TRBD1 as a possible D gene (6 bases). With 3 bases removed from V and 6 bases from J, the gap between germline ends came to 17 bases. From germline, CDR1 is GTSNPN and CDR2 SVGIG (reference sequence). The CDR3 totals 14 residues. The full variable domain, its missing parts supplied by reference TRBV30 and TRBJ1-1, is SQTIHQWPATLVQPVGSPLSLECTVEGTSNPNLYWYRQAAGRGLQLLFYSVGIGQISSEVPQNLSASRPQDRQFILSSKKLLLSDSGFYLCAWRLPGVWAEAFFGQGTRLTVV.